This entry describes one T cell receptor (beta chain). Its antigen is unknown. V dropped 0 bases and J dropped 6 bases, with 14 bases sitting between them. This CDR3 spans 14 amino acids. The germline V gene encodes CDR1 GTSNPN and CDR2 SVGIG (reference sequence). TCRdb's copy holds only in-frame clones and misses some; the assay was immunoSEQ multiplex PCR. The sample contains some 210,000 clones, around 87% of which appear only once. This specimen comes from a study of cytomegalovirus exposure and HLA in healthy donors. Turning to the study itself: A subsequent analysis stated that the roughly 130 validation repertoires were run on the same platform as the approximately 700 first-cohort repertoires. Study-level findings and limits: Cytomegalovirus association was listed for around 170 TCR beta chains. Within the approximately 130 validation repertoires, first-cohort TCR clusters tended to co-occur, according to a later analysis. Many donors shared some public TCRs, even though most TCR sequences were rare.

The material sequenced was PBMCs. The clonotype comes from a woman younger than 30 in good health and CMV-seropositive. V usage is TRBV30 and J usage is TRBJ1-1; unclear D gene. For the CDR3, the DNA is TGTGCCTGGAGTGTAACCCGGGATAAGGCTGAAGCTTTCTTT. Its protein product is CAWSVTRDKAEAFF.